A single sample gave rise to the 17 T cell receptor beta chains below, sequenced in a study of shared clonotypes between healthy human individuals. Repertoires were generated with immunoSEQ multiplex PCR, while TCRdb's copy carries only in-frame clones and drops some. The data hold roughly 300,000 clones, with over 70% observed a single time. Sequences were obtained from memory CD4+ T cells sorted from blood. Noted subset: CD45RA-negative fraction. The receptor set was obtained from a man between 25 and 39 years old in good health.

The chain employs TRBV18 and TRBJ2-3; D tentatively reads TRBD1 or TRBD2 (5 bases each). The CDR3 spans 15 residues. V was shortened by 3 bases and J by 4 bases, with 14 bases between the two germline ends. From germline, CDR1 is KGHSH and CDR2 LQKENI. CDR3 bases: TGTGCCAGCTCACCTTCCGGGACCAAGGCAGATACGCAGTATTTT. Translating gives CASSPSGTKADTQYF.

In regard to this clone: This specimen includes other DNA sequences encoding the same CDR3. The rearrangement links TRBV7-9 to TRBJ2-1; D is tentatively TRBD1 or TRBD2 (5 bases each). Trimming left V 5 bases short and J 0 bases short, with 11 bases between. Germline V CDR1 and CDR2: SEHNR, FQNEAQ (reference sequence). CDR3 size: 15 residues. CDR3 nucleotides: TGTGCCAGCAGCCCAGGGAGAAGCTCCTACAATGAGCAGTTCTTC. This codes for CASSPGRSSYNEQFF.

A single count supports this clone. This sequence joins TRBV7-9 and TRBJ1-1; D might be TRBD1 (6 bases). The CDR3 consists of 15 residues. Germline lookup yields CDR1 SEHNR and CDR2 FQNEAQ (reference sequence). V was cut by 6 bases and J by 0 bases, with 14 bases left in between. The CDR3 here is CASRKQTGMNTEAFF. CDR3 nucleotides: TGTGCCAGCAGAAAACAAACAGGGATGAACACTGAAGCTTTCTTT.

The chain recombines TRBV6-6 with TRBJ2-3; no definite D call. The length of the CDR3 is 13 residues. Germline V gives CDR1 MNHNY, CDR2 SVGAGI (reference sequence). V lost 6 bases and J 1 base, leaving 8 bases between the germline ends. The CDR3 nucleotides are TGTGCCAGCAGCGCCTCGGGCACAGATACGCAGTATTTT. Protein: CASSASGTDTQYF.

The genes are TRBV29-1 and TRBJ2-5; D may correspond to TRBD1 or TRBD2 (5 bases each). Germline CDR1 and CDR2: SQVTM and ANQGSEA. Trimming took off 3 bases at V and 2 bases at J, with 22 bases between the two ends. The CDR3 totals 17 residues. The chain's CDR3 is CSVDGQGLDGTQETQYF. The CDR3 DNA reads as TGCAGCGTTGACGGGCAGGGCTTGGATGGGACGCAAGAGACCCAGTACTTC.

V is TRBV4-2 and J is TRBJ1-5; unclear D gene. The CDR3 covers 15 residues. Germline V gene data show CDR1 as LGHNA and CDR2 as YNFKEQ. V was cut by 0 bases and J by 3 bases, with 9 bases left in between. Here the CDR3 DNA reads TGTGCCAGCAGCCAAGATCGCGGGCCCAATCAGCCCCAGCATTTT. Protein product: CASSQDRGPNQPQHF.

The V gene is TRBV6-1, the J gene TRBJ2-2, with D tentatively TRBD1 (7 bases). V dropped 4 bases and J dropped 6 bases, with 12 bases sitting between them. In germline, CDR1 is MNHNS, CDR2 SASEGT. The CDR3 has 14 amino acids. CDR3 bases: TGTGCCAGCAGTGGACAGGGAGGACCCGGGGAGCTGTTTTTT. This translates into CASSGQGGPGELFF.

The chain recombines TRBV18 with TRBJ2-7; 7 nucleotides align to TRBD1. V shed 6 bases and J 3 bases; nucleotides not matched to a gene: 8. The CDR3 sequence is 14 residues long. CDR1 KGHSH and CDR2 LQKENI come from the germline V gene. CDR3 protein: CASSAGTADYEQYF. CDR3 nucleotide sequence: TGTGCCAGCTCCGCCGGGACAGCTGACTACGAGCAGTACTTC.

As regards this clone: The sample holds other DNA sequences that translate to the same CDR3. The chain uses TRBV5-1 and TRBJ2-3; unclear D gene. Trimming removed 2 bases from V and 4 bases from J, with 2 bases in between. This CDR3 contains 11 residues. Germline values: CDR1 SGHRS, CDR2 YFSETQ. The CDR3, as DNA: TGCGCCAGCAGCTTAGCAGATACGCAGTATTTT. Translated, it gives CASSLADTQYF.

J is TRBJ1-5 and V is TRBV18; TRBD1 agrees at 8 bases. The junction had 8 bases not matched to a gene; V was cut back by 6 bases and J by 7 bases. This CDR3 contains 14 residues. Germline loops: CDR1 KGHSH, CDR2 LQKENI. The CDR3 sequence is CASSTDRVDQPQHF. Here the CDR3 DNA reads TGTGCCAGCTCGACGGACAGGGTAGACCAGCCCCAGCATTTT.

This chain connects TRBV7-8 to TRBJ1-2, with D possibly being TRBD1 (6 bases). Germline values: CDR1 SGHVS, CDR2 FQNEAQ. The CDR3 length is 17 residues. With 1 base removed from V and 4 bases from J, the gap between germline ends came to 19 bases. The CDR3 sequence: CASSLGQQGRRFYGYTF. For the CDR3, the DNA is TGTGCCAGCAGCTTAGGACAACAGGGAAGGCGGTTCTATGGCTACACCTTC.

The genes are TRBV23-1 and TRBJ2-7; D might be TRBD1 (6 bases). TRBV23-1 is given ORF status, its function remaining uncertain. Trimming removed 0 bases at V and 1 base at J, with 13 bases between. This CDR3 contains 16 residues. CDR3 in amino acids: CASSQSWGHSSYEQYF. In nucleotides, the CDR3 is TGCGCCAGCAGTCAATCGTGGGGACATTCTTCCTACGAGCAGTACTTC.

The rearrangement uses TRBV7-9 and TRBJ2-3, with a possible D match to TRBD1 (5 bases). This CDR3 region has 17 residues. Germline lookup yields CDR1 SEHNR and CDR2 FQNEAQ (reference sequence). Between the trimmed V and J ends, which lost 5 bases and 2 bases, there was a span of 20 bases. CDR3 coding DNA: TGTGCCAGCAGCACAGGAGCAGGTCCCCAACACACAGATACGCAGTATTTT. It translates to CASSTGAGPQHTDTQYF.

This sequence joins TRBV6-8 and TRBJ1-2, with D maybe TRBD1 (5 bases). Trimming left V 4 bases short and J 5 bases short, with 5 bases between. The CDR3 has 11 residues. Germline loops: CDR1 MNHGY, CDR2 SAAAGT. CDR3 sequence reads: CASSSGYGYTF. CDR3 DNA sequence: TGTGCCAGCAGTTCAGGGTATGGCTACACCTTC.

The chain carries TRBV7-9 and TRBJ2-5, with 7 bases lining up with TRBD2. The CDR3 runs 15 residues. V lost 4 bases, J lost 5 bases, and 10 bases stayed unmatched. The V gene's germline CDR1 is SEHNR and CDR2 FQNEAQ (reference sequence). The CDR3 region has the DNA TGTGCCAGCAGCTACACACCTGGGGGGGTGGAGACCCAGTACTTC. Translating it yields CASSYTPGGVETQYF.

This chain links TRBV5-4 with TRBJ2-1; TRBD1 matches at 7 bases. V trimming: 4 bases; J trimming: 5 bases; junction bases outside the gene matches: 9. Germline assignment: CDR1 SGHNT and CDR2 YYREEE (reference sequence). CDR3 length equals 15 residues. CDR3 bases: TGTGCCAGCAGCCGCCCTCGGGACAGCAACAATGAGCAGTTCTTC. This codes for CASSRPRDSNNEQFF.

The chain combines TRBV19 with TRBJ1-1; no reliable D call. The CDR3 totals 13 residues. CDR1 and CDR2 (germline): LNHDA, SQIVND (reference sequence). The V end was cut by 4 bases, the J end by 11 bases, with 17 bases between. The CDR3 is CASSTVFGAGAFF. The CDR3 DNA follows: TGTGCCAGTAGTACAGTATTTGGCGCGGGCGCTTTCTTT.